These T cell receptor beta chains were read from a single sample in a study of T cell responses to AZD1222 COVID-19 vaccine. The repertoire was sequenced with immunoSEQ multiplex PCR; TCRdb's copy has only in-frame clones and lacks some. Here the sample spans nearly 200,000 clones, 93% being singletons. This material consisted of peripheral blood, taken 28 days after the second AZD1222 dose. These receptors were taken from an adult who received the AZD1222 COVID-19 vaccine. Both conserved end residues are trimmed from each CDR3.

>TRBJ2-6|TRBV7-2
ASSLRGGSSGANVLT
>TRBJ1-1|TRBV9
ASTKDRSKNTEAF
>TRBJ1-5|TRBV20-1
SASGGGGDSQPQH
>TRBJ1-4|TRBV7-9
ASSLLPGQGPSDEKLF
>TRBJ1-1|TRBV19
ASAVRVDYEAF
>TRBJ2-7|TRBV7-9
ASSLGLAGFHEQY
>TRBJ1-3|TRBV11-3
ASSSGSTGLNTIY
>TRBJ1-1|TRBV5-1
ASSSMTGLGNTEAF
>TRBJ1-2|TRBV19
ASSISDYGYT
>TRBJ1-2|TRBV4-1
ASSQASTPGLGYT
>TRBJ2-4|TRBV6-5
ASSYSKGGGLQY
>TRBJ1-2|TRBV5-1
ASSLATGDGYGYT
>TRBJ1-5|TRBV28
ASSPGGAGNQPQH
>TRBJ1-4|TRBV12-5
ASGPNEKLF
>TRBJ1-4|TRBV5-1
ASSLTGLGEKLF
>TRBJ2-4|TRBV5-1
ASSLLGPAKNIQY
>TRBJ2-7|TRBV4-2
ASSPRTSGGLSYEQY
>TRBJ2-7|TRBV6-5
ASSRGIEYEQY
>TRBJ2-7|TRBV30
AWNGQGTSYEQY
>TRBJ2-4|TRBV4-2
ASSQDHGRAGFQY
>TRBJ1-1|TRBV19
ASSIGGRRNTEAF
>TRBJ1-4|TRBV18
ASSPLGTAGEKLF
>TRBJ2-1|TRBV18
ASSLVRQGSSYNEQF
>TRBJ1-4|TRBV19
ASGVSGTGEKLF
>TRBJ1-1|TRBV29-1
SVVTVRNTEAF
>TRBJ1-4|TRBV10-3
AISESRGAGEKLF
>TRBJ1-3|TRBV6-6
ASSLQMRQFSGNTIY
>TRBJ2-1|TRBV5-4
ASSLGDRGYHNEQF
>TRBJ2-7|TRBV19
ASSIAPAGAGSYEQY
>TRBJ1-4|TRBV6-5
ASIRDRGGEKLF
>TRBJ2-7|TRBV7-8
ASSLGPADHYEQY
>TRBJ2-1|TRBV5-1
ASSWGTVDEQF
>TRBJ1-4|TRBV7-9
ASSPGRSEKLF
>TRBJ1-2|TRBV6-5
ASRVSLSYGYT
>TRBJ1-5|TRBV5-1
ASSLGVGGVGQPQH
>TRBJ2-1|TRBV7-7
ASSTGTGLYEQF
>TRBJ1-2|TRBV5-1
ASKGTHYGYT
>TRBJ1-6|TRBV6-5
ASNGAGGSPLH
>TRBJ1-1|TRBV20-1
SASDGEAF
>TRBJ1-2|TRBV30
AWSVSLTINGYT
>TRBJ2-7|TRBV3-1/TRBV3-2
ASSQVAGAGYEQY
>TRBJ1-5|TRBV2
ASSEFLTGMQPQH
>TRBJ1-3|TRBV28
ASSFHPGQRGNTIY
>TRBJ2-3|TRBV29-1
SVEQGATDTQY
>TRBJ2-1|TRBV19
ASRQNREGNNEQF
>TRBJ1-4|TRBV6-5
ASRRDGNEKLF
>TRBJ1-3|TRBV3-1/TRBV3-2
ASSQEGVALSGNTIY
>TRBJ1-5|TRBV3-1/TRBV3-2
ASSPASNQPQH
>TRBJ2-3|TRBV7-7
ASSLEYTDTQY
>TRBJ1-3|TRBV4-1
ASSQGVRSSGNTIY
>TRBJ1-6|TRBV10-1
ASSESGRSSYNSPLH
>TRBJ2-1|TRBV5-1
ASSGQAYNEQF